This T cell receptor beta chain is drawn from a study of CD8+ T cells in alopecia areata. Across the study: It was 6 to 18 months of tofacitinib, and then there were 6 months off drug. Findings and caveats of the study: Relative to normal scalp, lesional scalp, especially alopecia totalis/universalis, showed higher clonality.

The authors extracted RNA and reverse transcribed it into cDNA as the sequencing template. The data were produced by immunoSEQ multiplex PCR, yet TCRdb's version contains in-frame clones alone and is incomplete. The sample carries 140,000 to 150,000 clones, over 45% recorded once. Sorting of CD4+ and CD8+ T cells was performed on PBMCs. Germline V gives CDR1 SQVTM, CDR2 ANQGSEA. Trimming took 7 bases from V and 0 from J; bases not matched to a gene: 6. The CDR3 totals 14 residues. Remarks on this clone: Antigen unknown.

The chain uses TRBV29-1 and TRBJ2-7, with TRBD2 matching over 10 bases. Input material: CD4+ T cells sorted from blood. This TCR was recovered from a human donor with alopecia areata. The DNA of the CDR3 is TGCAGCGCCCATGGGACTAGCGACTCCTACGAGCAGTACTTC. Its protein is CSAHGTSDSYEQYF.